This T cell receptor beta chain is drawn from a study of T cells in Graves' hyperthyroidism and ophthalmopathy. The table lists this clonotype with many counts. Its antigen is currently unknown. Points from the study as a whole: Classification by a 13 V-J model distinguished ophthalmopathy from stable hyperthyroidism.

RNA transcripts yielded amplified TCR beta CDR3 regions. RT-PCR in the first round (using the HTBI primer set) targeted the TCR CDR3. TCRdb re-derived calls from the multiplex PCR reads in MiXCR, one entry per CDR3 protein. The top ten hold 50% to 65% of the sample, which has 350,000 or so distinct CDR3 sequences, approximately 22% seen once. No progression to ophthalmopathy during 18 months of follow-up defined stable disease. Patients aged 18 to 65 had newly diagnosed hyperthyroidism of under 2 months' duration. In making diagnoses, clinical symptoms, serum thyroxine and TRAb, thyroid ultrasound and orbital computed tomography were all used. The sequenced sample was blood. This clonotype was obtained from a woman in her 50s with Graves' hyperthyroidism.

Here the CDR3 DNA reads TGTGCCAGCAGTGACAGGGCAGGTGGAAACACCATATATTTT. As protein: CASSDRAGGNTIYF. This chain uses TRBV12-3 or TRBV12-4 with TRBJ1-3; 7 nucleotides match TRBD1. V lost 5 bases, J lost 3 bases, and 4 bases stayed unmatched. This CDR3 comprises 14 residues.